The rows below give T cell receptor beta chains drawn from one sample of a study of shared clonotypes between healthy human individuals. The data were produced by immunoSEQ multiplex PCR, yet TCRdb's version contains in-frame clones alone and is incomplete. The sample lists about 2 million clones, 85% to 95% occurring once. Sample: naive CD4+ T cells sorted from blood. The source is a man in his late teens or twenties in good health. The CDR3 runs from the conserved cysteine through the conserved F or W. D genes are given only for firm matches. Not all rows give a size; the values are once, few, many and, for expanded clones, a class.

size	J	D	V	CDR3	DNA
NA	TRBJ1-4	NA	TRBV19	CATRGVRDDHEKLFF	TGTGCCACCAGAGGGGTGAGGGACGACCATGAAAAACTGTTTTTT
few	TRBJ1-6	TRBD1	TRBV4-3	CASSQDGTANSPLHF	TGCGCCAGCAGCCAAGACGGGACAGCTAATTCACCCCTCCACTTT
NA	TRBJ2-1	TRBD2	TRBV6-5	CASSYLAGGPWNEQFF	TGTGCCAGCAGTTACCTGGCGGGGGGACCATGGAATGAGCAGTTCTTC
NA	TRBJ2-5	NA	TRBV5-1	CASSLYGAGETQYF	TGCGCCAGCAGCTTGTATGGGGCAGGTGAGACCCAGTACTTC
NA	TRBJ2-7	TRBD2	TRBV6-4	CASRLAGGSYEQYF	TGTGCCAGCAGGCTAGCGGGAGGATCCTACGAGCAGTACTTC
NA	TRBJ2-7	NA	TRBV28	CASNEGRSYEQYF	TGTGCCAGCAATGAAGGGAGGTCCTACGAGCAGTACTTC
NA	TRBJ1-3	NA	TRBV2	CASSEGAGNGNTIYF	TGTGCCAGCAGTGAAGGGGCGGGCAATGGAAACACCATATATTTT
NA	TRBJ2-7	TRBD1	TRBV5-1	CASSVSGGTYEQYF	TGCGCCAGCAGCGTCTCAGGGGGTACCTACGAGCAGTACTTC
NA	TRBJ2-4	NA	TRBV6-1	CASTRGGEENIQYF	TGTGCCAGCACCAGAGGGGGGGAGGAAAACATTCAGTACTTC
NA	TRBJ1-4	TRBD1	TRBV12-5	CASGLWTGYGEKLFF	TGTGCTAGTGGTTTATGGACAGGGTATGGCGAAAAACTGTTTTTT
NA	TRBJ1-4	TRBD1	TRBV2	CASSDSPGQGVKLFF	TGTGCCAGCAGTGATTCTCCGGGACAGGGGGTGAAACTGTTTTTT
once	TRBJ2-2	NA	TRBV18	CASSPGVQRGPGELFF	TGTGCCAGCTCACCTGGCGTCCAAAGAGGCCCCGGGGAGCTGTTTTTT
once	TRBJ1-6	NA	TRBV5-1	CASSLIGDGYNSPLHF	TGCGCCAGCAGCTTGATAGGGGACGGCTATAATTCACCCCTCCACTTT
NA	TRBJ2-7	NA	TRBV7-9	CASSSQGGGTYEQYF	TGTGCCAGCAGCTCCCAAGGGGGGGGCACCTACGAGCAGTACTTC
few	TRBJ1-2	NA	TRBV18	CASSQVEGGYTF	TGTGCCAGCTCACAGGTCGAAGGTGGCTACACCTTC
NA	TRBJ2-1	TRBD2	TRBV15	CATSRVLGSGRRLSYNEQFF	TGTGCCACCAGCAGAGTTTTGGGTAGCGGGAGACGCCTGTCCTACAATGAGCAGTTCTTC
NA	TRBJ1-2	TRBD1	TRBV5-6	CASSPDRGYLYGYTF	TGTGCCAGCAGCCCGGACAGGGGGTACCTCTATGGCTACACCTTC
NA	TRBJ2-3	TRBD1	TRBV19	CASNSGQGSTDTQYF	TGTGCCAGTAATAGTGGACAGGGAAGCACAGATACGCAGTATTTT
NA	TRBJ2-1	NA	TRBV28	CASSLVLDEQFF	TGTGCCAGCAGTTTAGTCTTAGATGAGCAGTTCTTC
NA	TRBJ2-1	NA	TRBV30	CAWSVPPDNEQFF	TGTGCCTGGAGTGTACCTCCCGACAATGAGCAGTTCTTC
NA	TRBJ1-1	NA	TRBV28	CASSLIGEAFF	TGTGCCAGCAGTTTGATAGGGGAAGCTTTCTTT
NA	TRBJ2-7	TRBD1	TRBV2	CASSFTGGRYEQYF	TGTGCCAGCAGTTTTACAGGGGGCAGGTACGAGCAGTACTTC
once	TRBJ1-3	TRBD1	TRBV29-1	CSVGTRQGADTIYF	TGCAGCGTTGGCACACGGCAGGGGGCCGACACCATATATTTT
NA	TRBJ2-2	NA	TRBV9	CASSTPGGLGPGELFF	TGTGCCAGCAGCACTCCGGGGGGCCTCGGTCCCGGGGAGCTGTTTTTT
few	TRBJ2-7	TRBD1	TRBV7-6	CASSRGRGITYEQYF	TGTGCCAGCAGCCGAGGCAGGGGGATAACCTACGAGCAGTACTTC
NA	TRBJ1-5	TRBD1	TRBV10-2	CASSGKGTGLAPQHF	TGCGCCAGCAGTGGAAAAGGGACAGGCCTGGCGCCCCAGCATTTT
NA	TRBJ2-5	TRBD2	TRBV18	CASSPSTGGTGETQYF	TGTGCCAGCTCACCATCAACGGGAGGTACCGGGGAGACCCAGTACTTC
NA	TRBJ1-5	TRBD1	TRBV5-4	CANSNLTGGGNQPQHF	TGTGCCAACAGTAACCTGACAGGGGGAGGCAATCAGCCCCAGCATTTT
NA	TRBJ1-4	NA	TRBV28	CASSLAGAANEKLFF	TGTGCCAGCAGTTTGGCGGGTGCGGCTAATGAAAAACTGTTTTTT
NA	TRBJ1-2	NA	TRBV30	CAWRPQRGYTF	TGTGCCTGGAGGCCCCAAAGGGGCTACACCTTC
NA	TRBJ2-2	NA	TRBV6-1	CASRTVLSGGELFF	TGTGCCAGCAGAACCGTTCTTTCGGGCGGGGAGCTGTTTTTT